The 5 T cell receptor beta chains given below trace back to one sample, sequenced in a study of PD-1 blockade in classical Hodgkin lymphoma. TCRdb's copy holds only in-frame clones and misses some; the assay was immunoSEQ multiplex PCR. The sample lists 50,000 or so clones; under 95% were seen once. Relapse was seen in all patients after autologous stem cell transplantation, and brentuximab vedotin exposure was variable. The sequencing used peripheral blood mononuclear cells (PBMCs), collected before the second cycle of nivolumab. The receptors derive from a human donor with classical Hodgkin lymphoma.

The chain recombines TRBV28 with TRBJ1-5; no clear D gene. V dropped 10 bases and J dropped 6 bases, with 19 bases sitting between them. Germline V lookup: CDR1 MDHEN, CDR2 SYDVKM. The CDR3 runs 14 residues. Written as DNA, the CDR3 is TGTGCCACCAGCCCGCGTCTCCCTAGTCAGCCCCAGCATTTT. Protein product: CATSPRLPSQPQHF.

The chain is built from TRBV4-1 and TRBJ1-1, with D uncertain. CDR3 length: 13 residues. Between the trimmed V and J ends, which lost 0 bases and 7 bases, there was a span of 9 bases. The germline gives CDR1 MGHRA, CDR2 YSYEKL. CDR3 DNA: TGCGCCAGCAGCCAAGAGAACAGCGATGAAGCTTTCTTT. It translates to CASSQENSDEAFF.

The chain combines TRBV30 with TRBJ2-1; D unclear. V lost 3 bases to trimming and J lost 0 bases, with 9 bases between them. Germline values: CDR1 GTSNPN, CDR2 SVGIG (reference sequence). This CDR3 is 14 amino acids long. The CDR3, as DNA: TGTGCCTGGAGCCCAGGAAGCTCCTACAATGAGCAGTTCTTC. Translated, it gives CAWSPGSSYNEQFF.

This clone has more than one count but fewer than ten. The V call is TRBV10-2, the J call TRBJ2-7, with 10 bases fitting TRBD1. The CDR3 loop spans 15 amino acids. V was clipped by 8 bases and J by 0 bases; unmatched bases: 7. Germline values: CDR1 WSHSY, CDR2 SAAADI. In DNA form, the CDR3 reads TGCGCCAGCGTCCCGGGACAGGGGAACTCCTACGAGCAGTACTTC. Translation gives CASVPGQGNSYEQYF.

The chain recombines TRBV27 with TRBJ2-2; 7 nucleotides align to TRBD1. This CDR3 comprises 17 residues. Trimming at V came to 2 bases and at J to 2 bases, leaving 8 bases not matched to a gene. Germline assignment: CDR1 MNHEY and CDR2 SMNVEV (reference sequence). CDR3 loop: CASSLIGPGGNTGELFF. DNA of the CDR3: TGTGCCAGCAGTTTAATTGGTCCAGGGGGAAACACCGGGGAGCTGTTTTTT.